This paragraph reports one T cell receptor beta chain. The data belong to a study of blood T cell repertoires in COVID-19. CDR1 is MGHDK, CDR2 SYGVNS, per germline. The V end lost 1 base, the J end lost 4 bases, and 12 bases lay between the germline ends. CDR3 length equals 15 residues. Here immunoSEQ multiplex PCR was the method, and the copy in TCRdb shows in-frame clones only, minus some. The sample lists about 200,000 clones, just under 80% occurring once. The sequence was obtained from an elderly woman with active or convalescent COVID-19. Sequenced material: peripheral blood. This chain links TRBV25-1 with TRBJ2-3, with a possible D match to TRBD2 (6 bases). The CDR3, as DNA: TGTGCCAGCAGTGAATCGGGTTGGGGGGCAGATACGCAGTATTTT. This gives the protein CASSESGWGADTQYF. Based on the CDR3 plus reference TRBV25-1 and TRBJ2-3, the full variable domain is EADIYQTPRYLVIGTGKKITLECSQTMGHDKMYWYQQDPGMELHLIHYSYGVNSTEKGDLSSESTVSRIRTEHFPLTLESARPSHTSQYLCASSESGWGADTQYFGPGTRLTVL.